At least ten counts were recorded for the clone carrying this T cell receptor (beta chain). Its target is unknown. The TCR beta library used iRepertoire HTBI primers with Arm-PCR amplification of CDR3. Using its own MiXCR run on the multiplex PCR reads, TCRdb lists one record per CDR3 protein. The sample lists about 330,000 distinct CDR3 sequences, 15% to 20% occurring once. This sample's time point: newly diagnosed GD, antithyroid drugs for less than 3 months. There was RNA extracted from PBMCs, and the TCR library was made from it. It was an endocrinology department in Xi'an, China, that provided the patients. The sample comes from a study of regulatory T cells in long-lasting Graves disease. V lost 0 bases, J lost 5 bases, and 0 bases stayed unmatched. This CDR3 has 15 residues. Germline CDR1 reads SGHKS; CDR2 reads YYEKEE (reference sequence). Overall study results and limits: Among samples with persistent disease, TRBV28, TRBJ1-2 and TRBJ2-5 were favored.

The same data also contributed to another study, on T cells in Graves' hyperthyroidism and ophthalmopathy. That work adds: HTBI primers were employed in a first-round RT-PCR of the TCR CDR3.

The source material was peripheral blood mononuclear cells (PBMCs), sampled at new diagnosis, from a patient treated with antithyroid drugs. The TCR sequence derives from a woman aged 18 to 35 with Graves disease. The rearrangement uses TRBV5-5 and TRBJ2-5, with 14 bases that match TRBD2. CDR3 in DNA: TGTGCCAGCAGCTTGGGACTAGCGGGAGGGGAGACCCAGTACTTC. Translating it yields CASSLGLAGGETQYF.